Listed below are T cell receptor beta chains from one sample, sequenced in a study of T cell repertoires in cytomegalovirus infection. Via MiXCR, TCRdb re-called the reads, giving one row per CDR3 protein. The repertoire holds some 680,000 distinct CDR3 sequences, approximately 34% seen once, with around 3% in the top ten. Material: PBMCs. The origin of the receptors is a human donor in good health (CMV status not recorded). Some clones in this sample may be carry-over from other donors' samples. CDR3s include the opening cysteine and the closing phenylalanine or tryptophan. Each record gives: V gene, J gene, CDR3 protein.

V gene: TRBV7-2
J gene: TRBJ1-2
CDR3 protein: CASMRGQRGSNYGSTF

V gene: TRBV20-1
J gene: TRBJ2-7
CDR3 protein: CSASGSYSYEQYF

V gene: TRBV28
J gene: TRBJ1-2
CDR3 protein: CASSLPPNYGYTF

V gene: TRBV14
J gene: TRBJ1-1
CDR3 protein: CASKAAGGITEAFF

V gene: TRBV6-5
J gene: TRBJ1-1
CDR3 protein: CASSYPGGGEAFF

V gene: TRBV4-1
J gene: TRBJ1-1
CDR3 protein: CAGILDYAFF

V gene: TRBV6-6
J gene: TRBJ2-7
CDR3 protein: CASSSTSGTYETSF

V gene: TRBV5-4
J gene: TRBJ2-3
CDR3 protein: CASSFDRGGRGPKARDTQYF

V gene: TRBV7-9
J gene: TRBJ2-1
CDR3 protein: CASSPSTGGQEQFF

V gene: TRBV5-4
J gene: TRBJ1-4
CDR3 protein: CASSTGTGGLYEKLFF

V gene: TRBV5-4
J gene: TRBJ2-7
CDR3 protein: CACSSWQRGSEQYF

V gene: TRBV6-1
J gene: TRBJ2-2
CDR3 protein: CASIPAPGGTGELFF

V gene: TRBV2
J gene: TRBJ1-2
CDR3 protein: CASSSDIGVSYGYTF

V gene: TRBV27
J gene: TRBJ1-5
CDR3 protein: CASSLLGEQPQHF

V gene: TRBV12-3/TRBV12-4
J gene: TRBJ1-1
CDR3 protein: CASSLKSGGGGDTEAFF

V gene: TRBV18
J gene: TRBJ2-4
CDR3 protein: CASSPIRGGGPGKNIHYF

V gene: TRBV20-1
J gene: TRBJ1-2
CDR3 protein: CSSRVPGSYGYTF

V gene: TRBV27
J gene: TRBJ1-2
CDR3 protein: CASSLHTGGLSYGYTF

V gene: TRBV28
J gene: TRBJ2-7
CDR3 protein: CASSLRQGFYEQYF

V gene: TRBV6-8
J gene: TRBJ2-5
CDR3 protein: CASRPDRGSVKTQYF

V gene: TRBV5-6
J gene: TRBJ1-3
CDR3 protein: CASSLVRLSGNTIYF

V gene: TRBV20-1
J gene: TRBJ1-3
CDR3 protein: CSARDPGTGMNTIYF

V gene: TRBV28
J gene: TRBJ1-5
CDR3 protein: CASTTWGQINQPEHF

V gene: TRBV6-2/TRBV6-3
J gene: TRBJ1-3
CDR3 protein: CASTTDSWNTIYF

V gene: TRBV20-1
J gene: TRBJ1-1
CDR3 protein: CSARGQLNTEAFF

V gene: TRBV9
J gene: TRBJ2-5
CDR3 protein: CPLYTNYGLAVQETQYF

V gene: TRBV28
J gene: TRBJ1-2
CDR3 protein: CASSYGTGFGYTF

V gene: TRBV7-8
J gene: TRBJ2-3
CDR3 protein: CASSQSTGGDSGRAGDTQYF

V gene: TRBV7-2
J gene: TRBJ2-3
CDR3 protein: CASSTVASGSTDTQYF

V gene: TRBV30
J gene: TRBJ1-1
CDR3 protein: CAWTPSPNTEAFF

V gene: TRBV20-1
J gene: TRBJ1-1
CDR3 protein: CSARLSLGYEAFF

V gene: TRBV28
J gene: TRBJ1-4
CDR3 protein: CASSLFPQGEANEKLFF

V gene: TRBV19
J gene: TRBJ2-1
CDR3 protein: CASSLSLVREQFF

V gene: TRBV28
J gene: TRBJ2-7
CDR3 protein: CAHSLRGPNYEQYF

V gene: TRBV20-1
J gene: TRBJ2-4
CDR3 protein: CSARDQPGLAGAGFIQYF

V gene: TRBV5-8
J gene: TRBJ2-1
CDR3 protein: CASSLRTSSKDLLSYNEQFF

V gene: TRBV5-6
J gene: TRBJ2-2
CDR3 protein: CASSFVGNAGELFF

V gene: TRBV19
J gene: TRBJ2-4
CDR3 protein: CASSIPGAAKNIQYF

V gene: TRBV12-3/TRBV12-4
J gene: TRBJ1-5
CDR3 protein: CASSLTSGTYSNQPQHF

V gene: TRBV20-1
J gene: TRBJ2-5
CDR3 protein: CSLVGLATFRGGETQYF

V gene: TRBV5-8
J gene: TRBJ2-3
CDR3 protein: CASSLAWTETDTQYF

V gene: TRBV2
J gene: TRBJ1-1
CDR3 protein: CASMRSRQGEAFF

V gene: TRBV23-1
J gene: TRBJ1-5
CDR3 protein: CASTSKQTPTGEDNQPQHF

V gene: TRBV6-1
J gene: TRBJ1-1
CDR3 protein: CASSEARGINTEAFF

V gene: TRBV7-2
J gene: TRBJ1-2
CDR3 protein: CASSLSGGSHYGYTF

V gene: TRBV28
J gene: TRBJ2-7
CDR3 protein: CASSLWVPDSRGPHEQYF

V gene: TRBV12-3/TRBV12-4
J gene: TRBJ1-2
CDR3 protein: CASSPDQRYGYTF

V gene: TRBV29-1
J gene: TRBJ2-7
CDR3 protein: CSVDSGSYEQYF

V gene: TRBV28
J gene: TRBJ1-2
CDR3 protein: CASSSSLQGNYGYTF

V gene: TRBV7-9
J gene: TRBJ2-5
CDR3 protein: CASRPTSGLSETQYF

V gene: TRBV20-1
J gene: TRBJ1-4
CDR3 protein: CSARPEYSDEKLFF

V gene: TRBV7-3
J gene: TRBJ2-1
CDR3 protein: CASSAGTSAYNEQFF

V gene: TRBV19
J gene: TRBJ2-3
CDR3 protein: CASWGRPGSTDTQYF

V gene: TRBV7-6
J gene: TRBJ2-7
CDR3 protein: CASSLGPVAGGREQYF

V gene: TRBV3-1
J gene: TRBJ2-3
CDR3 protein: CASSRGHTDTQYF

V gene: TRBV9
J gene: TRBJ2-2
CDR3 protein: CASSVVAALNTGELFF

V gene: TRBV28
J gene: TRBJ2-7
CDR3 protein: CASSRPNLGQLRYEQYF

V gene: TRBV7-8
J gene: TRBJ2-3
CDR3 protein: CASSSWGEGADTQYF